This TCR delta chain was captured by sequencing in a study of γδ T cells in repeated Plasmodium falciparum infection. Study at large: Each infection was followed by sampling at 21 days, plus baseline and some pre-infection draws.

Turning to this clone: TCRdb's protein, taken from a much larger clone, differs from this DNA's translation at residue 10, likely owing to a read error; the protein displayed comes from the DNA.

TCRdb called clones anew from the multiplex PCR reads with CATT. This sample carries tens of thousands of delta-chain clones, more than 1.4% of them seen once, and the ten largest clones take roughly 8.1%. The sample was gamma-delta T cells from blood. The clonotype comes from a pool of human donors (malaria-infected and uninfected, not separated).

The CDR3 sequence is CALGEMKGVPRFDWGIRGDADKLIF. CDR3 coding DNA: TGTGCTCTTGGGGAAATGAAGGGCGTCCCACGTTTCGACTGGGGGATTCGGGGGGACGCCGATAAACTCATCTTT. V is TRDV1 and J is TRDJ1; TRDD3 aligns across 10 bases. No J gene was available from TCRdb, and it was assigned here by a germline match of the DNA. In germline, CDR1 is TSWWSYY, CDR2 QGS. The CDR3 has 25 residues. Trimming took 2 bases from V and 3 from J; bases not matched to a gene: 33.